This TCR beta chain was captured by sequencing in a study of shared clonotypes between healthy human individuals. CDR1 and CDR2 (germline): MNHEY, SMNVEV (reference sequence). CDR3 length: 12 amino acids. Over several immunoSEQ plates, each subset's genomic DNA was distributed in even portions. The sequenced material, unsorted PBMC DNA, was run on ten immunoSEQ deep assay plates. TCRdb's table, derived via immunoSEQ multiplex PCR, lists solely in-frame clones and lacks some. This sample has about 470,000 clones, with roughly 80% found just once. Worth noting for this clone: A far bigger clonotype differs at one base, so this is likely a read error.

The rearrangement joins TRBV27 to TRBJ2-5, with D uncertain. TRBJ2-7 matches the DNA end more closely, so the J call is doubtful. The receptor comes from a woman aged 40 to 50 in good health. Some clones in this sample may be carry-over from other donors' samples. Input material: PBMCs. The CDR3 nucleotides are TGTGCCAGCAGGTCCCCCCCGTACGAGCAGTACTTC. It codes for CASRSPPYEQYF.